The sequence of this TCR beta chain was determined in a study of blood T cell repertoires in COVID-19. How the authors handled the data: Reference gene primers were amplified, and this amplification served to estimate nucleated cell counts. TCRdb keeps only in-frame clones here, not all; method: immunoSEQ multiplex PCR. V and J calls and clone size follow that table, whereas D and trimming were derived from the DNA. The sample yields a few hundred thousand clones, roughly 90% seen once. The CDR3 has 16 residues. Symptom resolution, clearance, or two negative PCRs marked donors in Cohort 3 as recovered.

This chain connects TRBV12-1 to TRBJ2-7; the table calls TRBD2, which could not be checked here. TRBV12-1 is a documented pseudogene. The material sequenced was PBMCs or T cells enriched from blood (not recorded which). The source is a man aged 40-50 years who had recovered from COVID-19. In nucleotides, the CDR3 is TGTGCCAGCAGCTTTGGAGAGGTAAGGTCTTCCTACGAGCAGTACTTC. Translation: CASSFGEVRSSYEQYF.